This section outlines one T cell receptor (beta chain) sequence together with its context. Its antigen is still unknown. A much larger clone sits a single nucleotide away, making a read error possible. Additional DNA sequences in this sample encode the identical CDR3. The library came from the immunoSEQ multiplex PCR assay. In the paper's pipeline: To diagnose cytomegalovirus status from the catalog of TCR beta chain sequences, a statistical classification framework was built. What TCRdb holds here is the immuneACCESS table cut down to in-frame rearrangements. Part of the clones is not present; checked against another copy, under half of the missing clones reflect an unresolved V gene, and the others are unexplained. The DNA was the basis for D and trimming; V, J and clone size are from that table. This sample has 120,000 to 150,000 clones in its table, and 70% to 90% of those were observed once. The ten largest clones represent just under 3% of the sample.

The data were taken from a study of cytomegalovirus exposure and HLA in healthy donors (dated by TCRdb to about 2017). About the investigation overall: A later analysis indicated that the roughly 130 validation repertoires were generated on the platform also employed for the 670 or so repertoires of the first cohort. In addition to the first cohort of several hundred subjects, a separate validation cohort of 120 different subjects was used. To predict cytomegalovirus infection status, the study brought together high-throughput TCR immunosequencing, statistical association of individual TCRs with disease status, and machine learning. The study aimed to test whether signatures of past pathogen exposure could be identified by cataloging public T cell receptors. Points the paper makes about the study in general: Most TCR sequences were seen in very few donors, while some public TCRs were found in many individuals. The study gave a list of around 170 TCR beta chains associated with cytomegalovirus. Three of the identified cytomegalovirus-associated TCR beta chains were confirmed in vitro to be specific for cytomegalovirus antigens. A later analysis found that TCRs clustered in the first cohort also tended to co-occur in the 120 or so validation repertoires, with 90% to 95% of cluster scores above 0. It was suggested by the authors that the approach could potentially be generalized to other disease states and immunological phenotypes. A later analysis had no HLA typing for the validation cohort, so co-occurrence there was scored across all 130 or so repertoires. The classifier was reported to diagnose cytomegalovirus status with high specificity and sensitivity in both the original and validation cohorts.

CDR1 and CDR2 (MRHNA, SNTAGT) derive from the germline V gene. Including cysteine and phenylalanine, the CDR3 has 15 amino acids. The entry retains the CDR3 DNA only, 45 bases that are in frame from base 1. Trimming leaves V shorter by 0 bases and J shorter by 4 bases, with the junction holding 0 bases beyond the gene matches. Donors formed part of the validation cohort, which comprised about 120 subjects and was distinct from the first cohort of 550 to 850 subjects. Sequences were obtained from PBMCs. Recombination linked TRBV6-4 to TRBJ2-3, and TRBD2 aligns with 11 junction nucleotides. This sequence originates from a man aged 18 to 30 in good health and CMV-seronegative. The base sequence is TGTGCCAGCAGTGACTCTAGCGGGGGGGCAGATACGCAGTATTTT. It translates as CASSDSSGGADTQYF.